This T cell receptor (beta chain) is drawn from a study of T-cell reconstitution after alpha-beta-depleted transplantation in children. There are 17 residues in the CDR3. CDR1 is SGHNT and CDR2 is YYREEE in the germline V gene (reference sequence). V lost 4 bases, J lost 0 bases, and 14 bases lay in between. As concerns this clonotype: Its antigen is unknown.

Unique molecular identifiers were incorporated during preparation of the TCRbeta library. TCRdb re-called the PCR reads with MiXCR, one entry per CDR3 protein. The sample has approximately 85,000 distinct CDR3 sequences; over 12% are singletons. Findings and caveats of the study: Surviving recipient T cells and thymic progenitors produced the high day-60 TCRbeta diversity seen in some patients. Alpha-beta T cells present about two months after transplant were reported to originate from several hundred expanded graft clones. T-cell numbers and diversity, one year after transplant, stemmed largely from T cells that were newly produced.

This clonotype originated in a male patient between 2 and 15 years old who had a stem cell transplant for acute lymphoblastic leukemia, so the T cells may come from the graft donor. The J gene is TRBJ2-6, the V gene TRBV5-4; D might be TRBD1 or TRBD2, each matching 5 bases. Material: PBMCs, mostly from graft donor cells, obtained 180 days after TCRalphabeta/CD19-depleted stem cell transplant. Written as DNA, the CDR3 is TGTGCCAGCAGCCCCATGTCAGGGAGCTCTGGGGCCAACGTCCTGACTTTC. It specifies CASSPMSGSSGANVLTF.